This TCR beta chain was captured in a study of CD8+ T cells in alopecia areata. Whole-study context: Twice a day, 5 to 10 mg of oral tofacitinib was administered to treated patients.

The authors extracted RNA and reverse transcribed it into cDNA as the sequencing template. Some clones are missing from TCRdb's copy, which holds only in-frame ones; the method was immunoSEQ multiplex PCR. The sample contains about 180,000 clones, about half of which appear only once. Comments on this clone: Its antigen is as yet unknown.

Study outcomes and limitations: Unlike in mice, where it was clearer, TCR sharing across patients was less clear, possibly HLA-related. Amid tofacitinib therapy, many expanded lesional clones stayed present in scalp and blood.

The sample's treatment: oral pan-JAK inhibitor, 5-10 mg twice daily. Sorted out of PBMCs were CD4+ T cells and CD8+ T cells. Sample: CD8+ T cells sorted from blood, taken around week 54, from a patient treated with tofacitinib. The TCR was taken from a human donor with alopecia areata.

The CDR3 here is CAWIVAGELFF. The CDR3 bases are TGTGCCTGGATTGTCGCCGGGGAGCTGTTTTTT. V gene TRBV30 combines with J gene TRBJ2-2; the D is unclear. Germline CDR1 GTSNPN, CDR2 SVGIG (reference sequence). The length of the CDR3 is 11 residues. V shed 4 bases and J shed 6 bases, with 6 bases lying between them. Full variable domain (rest looked up from reference TRBV30 and TRBJ2-2): SQTIHQWPATLVQPVGSPLSLECTVEGTSNPNLYWYRQAAGRGLQLLFYSVGIGQISSEVPQNLSASRPQDRQFILSSKKLLLSDSGFYLCAWIVAGELFFGEGSRLTVL.